These 23 T cell receptor beta chains were all obtained from the same sample, sequenced in a study of cytomegalovirus exposure and HLA in healthy donors. Clones were sequenced by immunoSEQ multiplex PCR, and TCRdb holds only the in-frame ones, with some missing. The sample carries approximately 200,000 clones, approximately 84% recorded once. Sequenced: PBMCs. The receptors originated from a man aged 18 to 30 in good health and CMV-seropositive.

The rearrangement joins TRBV6-1 to TRBJ1-4; 7 bases fit TRBD1. The germline V gene has CDR1 MNHNS and CDR2 SASEGT. The length of the CDR3 is 14 residues. The ends lost 6 bases at V and 8 bases at J; junction bases unmatched: 9. CDR3 sequence: CASRGTDHVEKLFF. CDR3 bases: TGTGCCAGCAGAGGGACAGATCATGTCGAAAAACTGTTTTTT.

This clone appeared a few times. The V gene is TRBV5-6, the J gene TRBJ1-2; no reliable D call. Per germline, CDR1 SGHDT and CDR2 YYEEEE. The CDR3 is 14 residues long. The ends were cut back, 0 bases at V and 4 bases at J, with 10 bases in the middle. The CDR3 nucleotides read TGTGCCAGCAGCTTGGAATTCGGGTTCTATGGCTACACCTTC. Its protein product is CASSLEFGFYGYTF.

The chain recombines TRBV6-1 with TRBJ2-7; maybe TRBD2 (6 bases). Deletions cut 4 bases from V and 9 bases from J, with 25 bases between. Per the germline V gene, CDR1 is MNHNS and CDR2 is SASEGT. The CDR3 contains 16 residues. The DNA for the CDR3 is TGTGCCAGCAGTGCTCACCGGGACTTACGCTATGAGGGGCAGTACTTC. It encodes CASSAHRDLRYEGQYF.

The gene calls are TRBV7-2 and TRBJ1-5, with D perhaps TRBD1 (5 bases). Germline V gives CDR1 SGHTA, CDR2 FQGNSA. Trimming stripped 5 bases from V and 5 bases from J, with 16 bases between. This CDR3 is 15 amino acids long. The CDR3 loop is CASSSYRSGDQPQHF. The CDR3 nucleotides read TGTGCCAGCAGCAGCTACAGGTCGGGGGATCAGCCCCAGCATTTT.

This clone was counted a single time. This rearrangement joins TRBV6-1 to TRBJ2-5, with a possible D match to TRBD1 (5 bases). CDR1 is MNHNS and CDR2 is SASEGT in the germline V gene. This CDR3 contains 17 residues. V was shortened by 3 bases and J by 5 bases, with 22 bases between the two germline ends. CDR3 sequence reads: CASSDDIRAVRAETQYF. The CDR3 bases are TGTGCCAGCAGTGACGATATCAGGGCAGTTCGGGCGGAGACCCAGTACTTC.

The chain recombines TRBV19 with TRBJ2-2; D is undetermined. The CDR3 is made up of 14 amino acids. V dropped 7 bases and J dropped 1 base, with 10 bases sitting between them. Germline CDR1 LNHDA, CDR2 SQIVND (reference sequence). DNA for the CDR3: TGTGCCAGTACGTTCCCCGGGAACACCGGGGAGCTGTTTTTT. It specifies CASTFPGNTGELFF.

CDR3 nucleotide sequence: TGCAGCGTCGGGCTAGCGGAGTACAATGAGCAGTTCTTC. Translation: CSVGLAEYNEQFF. The chain joins TRBV29-1 to TRBJ2-1, with 7 bases matching TRBD2. V gave up 6 bases and J gave up 4 bases; unmatched junction bases: 6. Germline CDR1 is SQVTM and CDR2 is ANQGSEA. The CDR3 loop spans 13 amino acids.

The V call is TRBV12-5, the J call TRBJ2-7; D might be TRBD2 (5 bases). The CDR3 consists of 14 residues. V was pared by 1 base and J by 3 bases, with 10 bases between. The V gene's germline CDR1 is LGHNT and CDR2 FRNRAP. The CDR3 DNA reads as TGTGCTAGTGGTTTGGAGACTAATCTCTACGAGCAGTACTTC. This translates into CASGLETNLYEQYF.

V usage is TRBV5-6 and J usage is TRBJ2-7; 8 bases match TRBD1. CDR1 is SGHDT and CDR2 is YYEEEE in the germline V gene. CDR3 length equals 15 residues. The V segment lost 4 bases and the J segment 0 bases; nucleotides outside the gene matches: 6. Here the CDR3 reads CASSHWTGISYEQYF. The DNA of the CDR3 is TGTGCCAGCAGCCATTGGACAGGGATCTCCTACGAGCAGTACTTC.

The chain couples TRBV6-5 to TRBJ2-7; D is perhaps TRBD1 (6 bases). With 6 bases removed from V and 5 bases from J, the gap between germline ends came to 14 bases. The CDR3 is made up of 13 amino acids. Germline CDR1 reads MNHEY; CDR2 reads SVGAGI. CDR3 DNA sequence: TGTGCCAGCAGCAGGGGACGGGGCCACGAGCAGTACTTC. This codes for CASSRGRGHEQYF.

The rearrangement joins TRBV12-5 to TRBJ2-1; 10 positions match TRBD2. The CDR3 length is 16 residues. Germline V gene lookup returns CDR1 LGHNT and CDR2 FRNRAP. The J segment lost 2 bases and the V segment lost 6 bases, leaving 7 bases of the junction unmatched. The CDR3 DNA reads as TGTGCTAGTGGGTTCCGCACTAGCGGGGCCTACAATGAGCAGTTCTTC. Protein: CASGFRTSGAYNEQFF.

This rearrangement joins TRBV5-6 to TRBJ2-7, with 10 bases aligning to TRBD2. The junction had 13 bases not matched to a gene; V was cut back by 4 bases and J by 0 bases. CDR1 and CDR2 from the germline V gene are SGHDT and YYEEEE. The CDR3 spans 18 residues. The CDR3 here is CASSPTSGDLFSSYEQYF. The CDR3 nucleotides are TGTGCCAGCAGCCCCACTAGCGGGGATTTATTTAGCTCCTACGAGCAGTACTTC.

This clone has just one count. The J gene is TRBJ2-1, the V gene TRBV18, with 7 positions matching TRBD2. Germline values: CDR1 KGHSH, CDR2 LQKENI. The V gene end was trimmed by 3 bases and the J gene end by 7 bases; junction bases not matched to a gene: 9. The CDR3 loop spans 15 amino acids. CDR3 region: CASSPLGGTTNEQFF. The CDR3 region has the DNA TGTGCCAGCTCACCCCTAGGAGGGACTACGAATGAGCAGTTCTTC.

This clone is a singleton in its sample. CDR3 nucleotide sequence: TGTGCCAGTAGTAGCGGACTAGCCCGTGGCACAGATACGCAGTATTTT. Residues: CASSSGLARGTDTQYF. V and J are TRBV19 and TRBJ2-3, with 8 bases that match TRBD2. J was trimmed by 1 base and V by 4 bases; bases with no gene match: 7. The CDR3 is 16 amino acids. Germline V gene lookup returns CDR1 LNHDA and CDR2 SQIVND (reference sequence).

This clone was seen only a few times. The V and J genes are TRBV18 and TRBJ1-4; 7 bases are shared with TRBD1. CDR3 length: 14 residues. The germline gives CDR1 KGHSH, CDR2 LQKENI. V dropped 3 bases and J dropped 4; count of bases not matched to a gene: 2. The CDR3 spells CASSPGQDNEKLFF. CDR3 in DNA: TGTGCCAGCTCACCCGGACAGGATAATGAAAAACTGTTTTTT.

The chain combines TRBV6-5 with TRBJ2-1; D possibly corresponds to TRBD2 (6 bases). The germline V gene encodes CDR1 MNHEY and CDR2 SVGAGI. This CDR3 is 15 amino acids long. V was trimmed by 7 bases and J by 5 bases, leaving 18 bases between them. CDR3 sequence reads: CASTYKWAGNNEQFF. The CDR3 DNA is TGTGCCAGCACCTACAAGTGGGCGGGAAACAATGAGCAGTTCTTC.

The chain is built from TRBV13 and TRBJ2-7; 7 bases map to TRBD2. CDR3 length equals 14 residues. Germline loops: CDR1 PRHDT, CDR2 FYEKMQ (reference sequence). Unmatched junction bases numbered 6, after V lost 5 bases and J lost 2 bases. This CDR3 is CASSPRDYAYEQYF. DNA of the CDR3: TGTGCCAGCAGCCCTCGGGACTATGCCTACGAGCAGTACTTC.

The V gene is TRBV5-1, the J gene TRBJ2-3; 14 bases are shared with TRBD2. The germline gives CDR1 SGHRS, CDR2 YFSETQ. With 3 bases clipped from V and 6 bases from J, the junction kept 9 bases outside the gene matches. The CDR3 covers 17 residues. Here the CDR3 DNA reads TGCGCCAGCAGCTCCCCCCGGGGACTAGCGGGAGCGGATACGCAGTATTTT. Protein sequence: CASSSPRGLAGADTQYF.

V is TRBV5-6 and J is TRBJ1-4; D possibly corresponds to TRBD1 (5 bases). V was pared by 2 bases and J by 5 bases, with 10 bases between. The CDR3 is made up of 14 amino acids. Per the germline V gene, CDR1 is SGHDT and CDR2 is YYEEEE. CDR3 loop: CASSFLQVNEKLFF. CDR3 nucleotide sequence: TGTGCCAGCAGCTTCCTACAGGTCAATGAAAAACTGTTTTTT.

V is TRBV19 and J is TRBJ1-2; 7 nucleotides line up with TRBD1. V was clipped by 4 bases and J by 1 base; unmatched bases: 12. CDR1 is LNHDA, CDR2 SQIVND, per germline (reference sequence). There are 17 residues in the CDR3. The CDR3 loop is CASSTPSSGGVNYGYTF. Written as DNA, the CDR3 is TGTGCCAGTAGTACACCCTCTTCAGGGGGAGTTAACTATGGCTACACCTTC. Using reference TRBV19 and TRBJ1-2 for the parts outside the CDR3, the full variable domain is DGGITQSPKYLFRKEGQNVTLSCEQNLNHDAMYWYRQDPGQGLRLIYYSQIVNDFQKGDIAEGYSVSREKKESFPLTVTSAQKNPTAFYLCASSTPSSGGVNYGYTFGSGTRLTVV.

The gene calls are TRBV13 and TRBJ2-3, with D perhaps TRBD1 (7 bases). CDR1 and CDR2 from the germline V gene are PRHDT and FYEKMQ (reference sequence). V lost 8 bases to trimming and J lost 0 bases, with 21 bases between them. This CDR3 contains 17 residues. This CDR3 is CASSDQEGAFSTDTQYF. For the CDR3, the DNA is TGTGCCAGCTCAGACCAGGAGGGGGCCTTCAGCACAGATACGCAGTATTTT. Using reference TRBV13 and TRBJ2-3 for the parts outside the CDR3, the full variable domain is AAGVIQSPRHLIKEKRETATLKCYPIPRHDTVYWYQQGPGQDPQFLISFYEKMQSDKGSIPDRFSAQQFSDYHSELNMSSLELGDSALYFCASSDQEGAFSTDTQYFGPGTRLTVL.

The rearrangement uses TRBV11-2 and TRBJ2-7; 8 nucleotides match TRBD2. Germline V gene data show CDR1 as SGHAT and CDR2 as FQNNGV. CDR3 size: 15 residues. The V and J ends lost 3 bases and 1 base, in that order; junction bases with no gene match: 5. The CDR3: CASSFVLADSYEQYF. CDR3 bases: TGTGCCAGCAGCTTTGTACTAGCGGATTCCTACGAGCAGTACTTC.

The CDR3 region is CASSSARDRGTNEQFF. The CDR3 region has the DNA TGTGCCAGCAGTTCGGCCCGGGACAGGGGGACGAATGAGCAGTTCTTC. The chain is built from TRBV11-1 and TRBJ2-1, with 11 bases fitting TRBD1. Germline loops: CDR1 SGHAT, CDR2 FQDESV (reference sequence). J was trimmed by 7 bases and V by 6 bases; bases with no gene match: 11. The CDR3 loop spans 16 amino acids. Supplemented by reference TRBV11-1 and TRBJ2-1, the full variable domain reads EAEVAQSPRYKITEKSQAVAFWCDPISGHATLYWYRQILGQGPELLVQFQDESVVDDSQLPKDRFSAERLKGVDSTLKIQPAELGDSAMYLCASSSARDRGTNEQFFGPGTRLTVL.